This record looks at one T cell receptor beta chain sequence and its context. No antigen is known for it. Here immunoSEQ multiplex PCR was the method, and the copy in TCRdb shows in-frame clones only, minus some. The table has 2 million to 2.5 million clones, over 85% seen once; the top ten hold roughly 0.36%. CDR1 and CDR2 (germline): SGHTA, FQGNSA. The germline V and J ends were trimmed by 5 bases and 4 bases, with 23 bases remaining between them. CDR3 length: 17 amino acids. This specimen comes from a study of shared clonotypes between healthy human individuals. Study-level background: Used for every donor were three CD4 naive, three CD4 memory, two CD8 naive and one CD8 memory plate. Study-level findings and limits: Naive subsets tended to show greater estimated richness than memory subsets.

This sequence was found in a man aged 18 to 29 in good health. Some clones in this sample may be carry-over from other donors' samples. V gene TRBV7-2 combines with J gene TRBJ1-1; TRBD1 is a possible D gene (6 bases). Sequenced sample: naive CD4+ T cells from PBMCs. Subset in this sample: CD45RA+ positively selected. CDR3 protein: CASSEPRGQLRGTEAFF. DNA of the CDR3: TGTGCCAGCAGCGAGCCAAGAGGACAGCTACGGGGCACTGAAGCTTTCTTT.